These 27 T cell receptor beta chains share one sample of origin, sequenced in a study of PD-1 blockade in mismatch repair-deficient tumors. Sequencing was performed with immunoSEQ multiplex PCR; in TCRdb, only in-frame clones are kept and a portion is missing. The top ten hold 1.4% to 1.5% of the sample, which has some 19,000 clones, about four fifths seen once. This specimen was PBMCs, taken 52 weeks after starting pembrolizumab. The origin of the receptors is an adult with mismatch repair-deficient cancer.

The chain joins TRBV7-9 to TRBJ1-2; TRBD1 is a possible D gene (5 bases). The germline V and J ends were trimmed by 5 bases and 4 bases, with 8 bases remaining between them. CDR1 and CDR2 from the germline V gene are SEHNR and FQNEAQ (reference sequence). This CDR3 region has 12 residues. DNA for the CDR3: TGTGCCAGCAGCCCCGACAGCTATGGCTACACCTTC. It translates to CASSPDSYGYTF.

The J gene is TRBJ2-1, the V gene TRBV27; 10 positions match TRBD2. Looked up from germline, CDR1 is MNHEY and CDR2 is SMNVEV (reference sequence). Trimming removed 2 bases from V and 7 bases from J; junction bases left unmatched: 8. The CDR3 is 16 residues long. The CDR3 DNA is TGTGCCAGCAGTTTACGTCCTAGCGGGAGAATTAATGAGCAGTTCTTC. This gives the protein CASSLRPSGRINEQFF.

The chain links TRBV6-6 to TRBJ1-2; D is undetermined. V lost 9 bases and J lost 6, with 23 bases in between. The CDR3 length is 15 residues. Germline CDR1 and CDR2: MNHNY and SVGAGI (reference sequence). The DNA for the CDR3 is TGTGCCAGTAATCCCCGAGGAGAGTCGGCTCATGGCTACACCTTC. It is translated as CASNPRGESAHGYTF.

The chain recombines TRBV7-8 with TRBJ2-3, with D tentatively TRBD2 (6 bases). This CDR3 has 18 residues. The ends were cut back, 1 base at V and 0 bases at J, with 17 bases in the middle. Germline V lookup: CDR1 SGHVS, CDR2 FQNEAQ. The CDR3 bases are TGTGCCAGCAGCTTAGTGGGTAGCGGCCCCACTAGCACAGATACGCAGTATTTT. Translation: CASSLVGSGPTSTDTQYF.

The chain couples TRBV9 to TRBJ2-2, with D tentatively TRBD2 (5 bases). Trimming left V 0 bases short and J 5 bases short, with 8 bases between. The CDR3 consists of 14 residues. Germline CDR1 and CDR2: SGDLS and YYNGEE. In DNA form, the CDR3 reads TGTGCCAGCAGCGTAGTCGGGGTAACCGGGGAGCTGTTTTTT. Amino acids: CASSVVGVTGELFF.

V and J are TRBV7-9 and TRBJ2-3; tentatively, D is TRBD2 (6 bases). Germline V gives CDR1 SEHNR, CDR2 FQNEAQ (reference sequence). The CDR3 has 17 amino acids. Between the trimmed V and J ends, which lost 4 bases and 4 bases, there was a span of 21 bases. The DNA of the CDR3 is TGTGCCAGCAGCTCCCCGTTGGGGGGAGTGACGGCAGATACGCAGTATTTT. Its translation: CASSSPLGGVTADTQYF.

This chain joins TRBV5-1 and TRBJ2-1, with D maybe TRBD2 (6 bases). Between the trimmed V and J ends, which lost 3 bases and 3 bases, there was a span of 10 bases. The CDR3 totals 14 residues. The germline V gene encodes CDR1 SGHRS and CDR2 YFSETQ. CDR3 sequence (DNA): TGCGCCAGCAGCTCAGGGACTTTCTACAATGAGCAGTTCTTC. Protein: CASSSGTFYNEQFF.

The chain links TRBV29-1 to TRBJ2-5, with a possible D match to TRBD1 (6 bases). This CDR3 region has 13 residues. Germline CDR1 is SQVTM and CDR2 is ANQGSEA. Trimming removed 4 bases at V and 0 bases at J, with 9 bases between. As DNA, the CDR3 is TGCAGCGTTGTCCGGGACAACCAAGAGACCCAGTACTTC. It encodes CSVVRDNQETQYF.

The chain employs TRBV9 and TRBJ2-5; D is perhaps TRBD2 (6 bases). This CDR3 comprises 14 residues. Trimming pared 0 bases from V and 5 bases from J, leaving 11 bases between. From germline, CDR1 is SGDLS and CDR2 YYNGEE. In nucleotides, the CDR3 is TGTGCCAGCAGCGTAGAATTTGGGGGGGAGACCCAGTACTTC. It is translated as CASSVEFGGETQYF.

This chain connects TRBV27 to TRBJ2-4; D possibly corresponds to TRBD2 (6 bases). The CDR3 has 13 amino acids. Deletions cut 4 bases from V and 3 bases from J, with 7 bases between. Germline CDR1 and CDR2: MNHEY and SMNVEV (reference sequence). The CDR3 DNA sequence: TGTGCCAGCAGTTGGAGGGACAAAAACATTCAGTACTTC. Protein: CASSWRDKNIQYF.

The V and J genes are TRBV6-5 and TRBJ2-3; D possibly corresponds to TRBD1 (6 bases). Trimming removed 6 bases at V and 2 bases at J, with 15 bases between. This CDR3 has 15 amino acids. The germline CDR1 and CDR2 sequences are MNHEY and SVGAGI. CDR3 DNA: TGTGCCAGCAGGTCGGGGACAACACACACAGATACGCAGTATTTT. Encoded protein: CASRSGTTHTDTQYF.

This clone was observed a handful of times. This sequence joins TRBV4-1 and TRBJ2-2; D is uncertain. V was pared by 3 bases and J by 2 bases, with 4 bases between. The CDR3 extends over 13 amino acids. CDR1 is MGHRA, CDR2 YSYEKL, per germline. The CDR3 nucleotides are TGCGCCAGCAGCCAGTATAACACCGGGGAGCTGTTTTTT. Residues: CASSQYNTGELFF.

V usage is TRBV19 and J usage is TRBJ2-1; 8 positions agree with TRBD2. The J segment lost 6 bases and the V segment lost 3 bases, leaving 4 bases of the junction unmatched. Germline lookup yields CDR1 LNHDA and CDR2 SQIVND (reference sequence). This CDR3 is 14 amino acids long. The CDR3 spells CASSIDSGGNEQFF. DNA of the CDR3: TGTGCCAGTAGTATTGACAGCGGGGGCAATGAGCAGTTCTTC. Drawing the rest from reference TRBV19 and TRBJ2-1, the complete variable domain is DGGITQSPKYLFRKEGQNVTLSCEQNLNHDAMYWYRQDPGQGLRLIYYSQIVNDFQKGDIAEGYSVSREKKESFPLTVTSAQKNPTAFYLCASSIDSGGNEQFFGPGTRLTVL.

This clone has only a few counts. The V call is TRBV27, the J call TRBJ2-7, with a possible D match to TRBD2 (5 bases). Trimming pared 4 bases from V and 4 bases from J, leaving 11 bases between. The CDR3 is 13 residues long. From germline, CDR1 is MNHEY and CDR2 SMNVEV (reference sequence). Written as DNA, the CDR3 is TGTGCCAGCAGTTCTCATGGGGAGTACGAGCAGTACTTC. Translating gives CASSSHGEYEQYF.

The rearrangement joins TRBV7-6 to TRBJ1-5; D unresolved. From germline, CDR1 is SGHVS and CDR2 FNYEAQ. V lost 4 bases and J lost 4, with 8 bases in between. The CDR3 covers 13 residues. CDR3 sequence: CASSYRENQPQHF. CDR3 in DNA: TGTGCCAGCAGCTATCGGGAGAATCAGCCCCAGCATTTT.

The rearrangement joins TRBV7-2 to TRBJ1-6, with TRBD1 identical over 7 bases. After removal of 6 bases from V and 4 bases from J, the junction contained 6 bases not matched to a gene. There are 15 residues in the CDR3. Germline V CDR1 and CDR2: SGHTA, FQGNSA. CDR3 protein: CASRLQQGYNSPLHF. In DNA form, the CDR3 reads TGTGCCAGCAGACTTCAACAGGGGTATAATTCACCCCTCCACTTT.

The gene calls are TRBV21-1 and TRBJ2-6; the table assigns TRBD1, which was not confirmed against the DNA. TRBV21-1 is a pseudogene. The CDR3 loop spans 15 amino acids. This chain's CDR3 is CASSRTGGRANVLTF. The CDR3 nucleotides are TGTGCCAGCAGCCGGACAGGGGGCAGAGCCAACGTCCTGACTTTC.

The V and J genes are TRBV28 and TRBJ2-7; 11 bases fit TRBD1. Trimming cost V 4 bases and J 5 bases; bases outside gene matches: 7. This CDR3 comprises 15 residues. The V gene's germline CDR1 is MDHEN and CDR2 SYDVKM. This chain's CDR3 is CASSSPGQGGHEQYF. CDR3 in DNA: TGTGCCAGCAGTTCTCCGGGACAGGGGGGCCACGAGCAGTACTTC.

With respect to this clone: The same CDR3 is also encoded by other DNA sequences in this sample. The rearrangement uses TRBV5-4 and TRBJ1-5; D remains ambiguous. Germline V CDR1 and CDR2: SGHNT, YYREEE (reference sequence). Trimming shortened V by 2 bases and J by 1 base, and 7 bases separated the two germline ends. This CDR3 is 14 amino acids long. For the CDR3, the DNA is TGTGCCAGCAGCTTCGGAGGGAGCAATCAGCCCCAGCATTTT. The encoded protein is CASSFGGSNQPQHF.

V is TRBV6-5 and J is TRBJ1-2; TRBD1 agrees at 7 bases. The J segment lost 8 bases and the V segment lost 0 bases, leaving 3 bases of the junction unmatched. The CDR3 is 13 amino acids. Germline V gene data show CDR1 as MNHEY and CDR2 as SVGAGI. CDR3 bases: TGTGCCAGCAGTTACTCAGGGGGCGGGGGCTACACCTTC. Translating gives CASSYSGGGGYTF.

The chain employs TRBV29-1 and TRBJ2-3, with unresolved D. This CDR3 comprises 14 residues. Germline CDR1 reads SQVTM; CDR2 reads ANQGSEA. Trimming cost V 2 bases and J 2 bases, with 11 bases left between them. The chain's CDR3 is CSVEMAPFTDTQYF. The CDR3 DNA reads TGCAGCGTTGAAATGGCTCCCTTCACAGATACGCAGTATTTT.

This clone came up once. The V and J genes are TRBV6-1 and TRBJ2-5; 9 nucleotides match TRBD1. CDR3 length equals 15 residues. V shed 6 bases and J 4 bases; nucleotides not matched to a gene: 9. Per the germline V gene, CDR1 is MNHNS and CDR2 is SASEGT. The CDR3 loop is CASRVKPTGGETQYF. In DNA, the CDR3 is TGTGCCAGCAGGGTTAAACCGACAGGGGGAGAGACCCAGTACTTC.

The chain's CDR3 is CASRQGTSYGYTF. In nucleotides, the CDR3 is TGTGCCAGCAGGCAGGGGACAAGCTATGGCTACACCTTC. V is TRBV7-3 and J is TRBJ1-2; possible D gene TRBD1, 6 bases. Deletions cut 6 bases from V and 4 bases from J, with 12 bases between. The CDR3 runs 13 residues. Germline V gene data show CDR1 as SGHTA and CDR2 as FQGTGA.

V gene TRBV28 combines with J gene TRBJ1-4; D gene ambiguous. CDR3 length: 11 residues. CDR1 is MDHEN and CDR2 is SYDVKM in the germline V gene. Trimming took 7 bases from V and 8 from J, leaving 8 bases between them. The CDR3 protein is CASNVEEKLFF. The CDR3 bases are TGTGCCAGCAATGTGGAGGAAAAACTGTTTTTT. The entire variable domain, with the rest obtained from reference TRBV28 and TRBJ1-4, is as follows: DVKVTQSSRYLVKRTGEKVFLECVQDMDHENMFWYRQDPGLGLRLIYFSYDVKMKEKGDIPEGYSVSREKKERFSLILESASTNQTSMYLCASNVEEKLFFGSGTQLSVL.

J is TRBJ2-5 and V is TRBV7-3; 8 bases map to TRBD1. The J call is uncertain, as TRBJ2-7 better fits the DNA end. The CDR3 has 13 amino acids. CDR1 and CDR2 from the germline V gene are SGHTA and FQGTGA. The CDR3 DNA reads as TGTGCCAGCAGCTTGACAGGGGTCTACGAGCAGTACTTC. It codes for CASSLTGVYEQYF.

This clone was counted a single time. This chain links TRBV7-9 with TRBJ2-3, with a weak D call TRBD1 (6 bases). CDR1 and CDR2 from the germline V gene are SEHNR and FQNEAQ (reference sequence). This CDR3 contains 13 residues. V was pared by 2 bases and J by 4 bases, with 7 bases between. The CDR3 DNA reads TGTGCCAGCAGCTTAAACAGGGCAGATACGCAGTATTTT. Translation gives CASSLNRADTQYF.

Here the CDR3 reads CASSILAGVDTGELFF. CDR3 sequence (DNA): TGTGCCAGTAGTATACTAGCGGGAGTTGACACCGGGGAGCTGTTTTTT. The chain joins TRBV19 to TRBJ2-2, with TRBD2 identical over 10 bases. CDR3 length: 16 amino acids. Germline CDR1 is LNHDA and CDR2 is SQIVND (reference sequence). V was clipped by 2 bases and J by 3 bases; unmatched bases: 3.